This entry lists 20 T cell receptor beta chains sequenced from one sample in a study of cytomegalovirus exposure and HLA in healthy donors. The primer mix had 60 Vbeta and 13 Jbeta primers. Sequencing was performed with immunoSEQ multiplex PCR; in TCRdb, only in-frame clones are kept and a portion is missing. The sample includes over 150,000 clones, approximately 78% seen only once; the top ten take about 1.9%. What was sequenced was PBMCs. The origin of the receptors is a woman younger than 35 in good health and CMV-seronegative.

The rearrangement links TRBV2 to TRBJ2-1; D is uncertain. Looked up from germline, CDR1 is SNHLY and CDR2 is FYNNEI. V was shortened by 3 bases and J by 8 bases, with 8 bases between the two germline ends. This CDR3 has 12 amino acids. The CDR3 DNA reads TGTGCCAGCAGTGACTATCTCCATGAGCAGTTCTTC. It specifies CASSDYLHEQFF.

As for this clone: Other DNA variants within this sample encode the same CDR3. The chain links TRBV7-6 to TRBJ2-2, with TRBD2 matching 9 bases. Germline V CDR1 and CDR2: SGHVS, FNYEAQ. The V and J ends lost 6 bases and 5 bases, in that order; junction bases with no gene match: 7. The CDR3 totals 15 residues. Here the CDR3 reads CASSFSGSETGELFF. The CDR3 DNA is TGTGCCAGCAGTTTTAGCGGGAGTGAGACCGGGGAGCTGTTTTTT.

On this clone itself: Compared with germline, one end of the junction differs, possibly owing to a read error. This rearrangement joins TRBV7-9 to TRBJ1-4; D may be TRBD1 (5 bases). CDR1 and CDR2 (germline): SEHNR, FQNEAQ (reference sequence). The CDR3 is made up of 16 amino acids. The CDR3 is CSSSPQGIATNEKLFF. The CDR3 nucleotides are TGTTCCAGCAGTCCCCAGGGTATTGCAACTAATGAAAAACTGTTTTTT.

The CDR3 is CASSLVLGAEAFF. CDR3 nucleotides: TGTGCCAGCAGCTTAGTGTTAGGGGCTGAAGCTTTCTTT. The chain couples TRBV7-8 to TRBJ1-1, with D possibly being TRBD1 (5 bases). The CDR3 extends over 13 amino acids. Trimming stripped 1 base from V and 6 bases from J, with 9 bases between. Germline CDR1 SGHVS, CDR2 FQNEAQ. The full variable domain, with the rest looked up from reference TRBV7-8 and TRBJ1-1, is GAGVSQSPRYKVAKRGQDVALRCDPISGHVSLFWYQQALGQGPEFLTYFQNEAQLDKSGLPSDRFFAERPEGSVSTLKIQRTQQEDSAVYLCASSLVLGAEAFFGQGTRLTVV.

V is TRBV5-5 and J is TRBJ1-5; the D gene is possibly TRBD1 (5 bases). This CDR3 is 14 amino acids long. Trimming took 0 bases from V and 5 from J, leaving 9 bases between them. Germline loops: CDR1 SGHKS, CDR2 YYEKEE (reference sequence). CDR3 DNA: TGTGCCAGCAGCTTGGCGCAGGGATATCAGCCCCAGCATTTT. Translated: CASSLAQGYQPQHF.

The CDR3 sequence: CASSYYQKTDTQYF. The CDR3 nucleotides are TGTGCCAGCAGTTACTATCAGAAGACAGATACGCAGTATTTT. The chain is built from TRBV6-5 and TRBJ2-3; no clear D. Looked up from germline, CDR1 is MNHEY and CDR2 is SVGAGI. This CDR3 is built from 14 residues. Trimming removed 1 base at V and 3 bases at J, with 8 bases between.

This chain uses TRBV18 with TRBJ1-2; no clear D gene. There are 15 residues in the CDR3. V lost 4 bases and J lost 1, with 13 bases in between. Germline V gives CDR1 KGHSH, CDR2 LQKENI. The CDR3 loop reads CASSQATEGNYGYTF. CDR3 nucleotide sequence: TGTGCCAGCTCACAGGCAACGGAGGGTAACTATGGCTACACCTTC.

The genes are TRBV5-1 and TRBJ1-1, with 7 positions matching TRBD1. In germline, CDR1 is SGHRS, CDR2 YFSETQ. The CDR3 is 13 residues long. Trimming took 4 bases from V and 3 from J; bases not matched to a gene: 3. The CDR3 DNA is TGCGCCAGCAGCCGTGACAGGGACACTGAAGCTTTCTTT. This gives the protein CASSRDRDTEAFF.

V and J are TRBV6-5 and TRBJ1-2; 7 positions match TRBD1. The germline V gene encodes CDR1 MNHEY and CDR2 SVGAGI. This CDR3 has 15 residues. V gave up 6 bases and J gave up 2 bases; unmatched junction bases: 9. The CDR3, as DNA: TGTGCCAGCAGCGGCCACAGGGGAATCAACTATGGCTACACCTTC. Its translation: CASSGHRGINYGYTF.

The rearrangement uses TRBV21-1 and TRBJ2-1; the table's TRBD2 call for D was not verified on the DNA. TRBV21-1 is deemed a pseudogene. The CDR3 runs to 17 residues. In nucleotides, the CDR3 is TGTGCCAGCAGCAAAGGGAGCGGGGGGCAGTTGCACAATGAGCAGTTCTTC. Translating gives CASSKGSGGQLHNEQFF.

V gene TRBV2 combines with J gene TRBJ2-7, with D tentatively TRBD2 (6 bases). Trimming removed 3 bases from V and 5 bases from J, with 17 bases in between. Looked up from germline, CDR1 is SNHLY and CDR2 is FYNNEI. The CDR3 is made up of 15 amino acids. The CDR3 nucleotides read TGTGCCAGCAGTGATAAGACCGGCGGGAAAGACGAGCAGTACTTC. It yields the protein CASSDKTGGKDEQYF. The whole variable domain, filled in from reference TRBV2 and TRBJ2-7, reads EPEVTQTPSHQVTQMGQEVILRCVPISNHLYFYWYRQILGQKVEFLVSFYNNEISEKSEIFDDQFSVERPDGSNFTLKIRSTKLEDSAMYFCASSDKTGGKDEQYFGPGTRLTVT.

The V call is TRBV10-2, the J call TRBJ1-5; a possible D gene is TRBD1 (6 bases). Germline V gene sequence: CDR1 WSHSY, CDR2 SAAADI. The V gene lost 5 bases and the J gene lost 2 bases, with 7 bases spanning the gap. The CDR3 covers 13 residues. The CDR3 coding sequence is TGCGCCAGCAGTCGACAGGGCAATCAGCCCCAGCATTTT. Translation gives CASSRQGNQPQHF.

The chain uses TRBV28 and TRBJ2-3, with 7 bases fitting TRBD1. From germline, CDR1 is MDHEN and CDR2 SYDVKM. The CDR3 spans 15 residues. J lost 3 bases, V lost 4 bases, and 7 bases had no gene match. The CDR3 region has the DNA TGTGCCAGCAGTTCGACAGGGATGGGAACAGATACGCAGTATTTT. Protein sequence: CASSSTGMGTDTQYF. Supplemented by reference TRBV28 and TRBJ2-3, the full variable domain reads DVKVTQSSRYLVKRTGEKVFLECVQDMDHENMFWYRQDPGLGLRLIYFSYDVKMKEKGDIPEGYSVSREKKERFSLILESASTNQTSMYLCASSSTGMGTDTQYFGPGTRLTVL.

This chain's CDR3 is CASSPLSVTEAFF. The CDR3 DNA reads as TGCGCCAGCAGCCCGCTTTCGGTCACTGAAGCTTTCTTT. The gene calls are TRBV5-1 and TRBJ1-1; D remains ambiguous. Trimming removed 4 bases at V and 4 bases at J, with 11 bases between. Germline CDR1 reads SGHRS; CDR2 reads YFSETQ. The CDR3 extends over 13 amino acids.

As DNA, the CDR3 is TGTGCCAGCTCACCAGGACAGGGAATTATGAACACTGAAGCTTTCTTT. Its translation: CASSPGQGIMNTEAFF. The J gene is TRBJ1-1, the V gene TRBV18, with 8 positions matching TRBD1. CDR3 size: 16 residues. From germline, CDR1 is KGHSH and CDR2 LQKENI. Trimming removed 2 bases from V and 0 bases from J; junction bases left unmatched: 5.

CDR3 in DNA: TGTGCCAGCAGCTTAGAGATCGGTTATGGCTACACCTTC. Its translation: CASSLEIGYGYTF. The V gene is TRBV11-2, the J gene TRBJ1-2; D is uncertain. V lost 0 bases and J 5 bases, leaving 7 bases between the germline ends. The CDR3 sequence is 13 residues long. Germline CDR1 reads SGHAT; CDR2 reads FQNNGV.

The V and J genes are TRBV10-1 and TRBJ2-3, with 7 bases fitting TRBD2. V lost 2 bases to trimming and J lost 4 bases; unmatched junction nucleotides: 12. Per the germline V gene, CDR1 is WNHNN and CDR2 is SYGVQD (reference sequence). The CDR3 length is 17 residues. The CDR3 here is CASSETVAGGVADTQYF. The CDR3 coding sequence is TGCGCCAGCAGTGAGACCGTAGCGGGTGGCGTCGCAGATACGCAGTATTTT.

This sequence joins TRBV9 and TRBJ2-7; D is possibly TRBD2 (6 bases). CDR1 is SGDLS and CDR2 is YYNGEE in the germline V gene. V lost 3 bases and J lost 1, with 8 bases in between. The CDR3 contains 13 residues. The CDR3 DNA sequence: TGTGCCAGCAGCGGAGGGACTTCCTACGAGCAGTACTTC. This codes for CASSGGTSYEQYF.

The rearrangement uses TRBV7-9 and TRBJ2-1; 7 bases are a match to TRBD1. The CDR3 has 16 residues. The germline V gene has CDR1 SEHNR and CDR2 FQNEAQ (reference sequence). V shed 3 bases, J shed 4 bases, and the junction held 9 bases outside the gene matches. The CDR3 DNA sequence: TGTGCCAGCAGCTTCGGTTGGGGACAGTTATACAATGAGCAGTTCTTC. Residues: CASSFGWGQLYNEQFF.

The chain links TRBV6-5 to TRBJ2-7; 9 positions match TRBD1. Germline loops: CDR1 MNHEY, CDR2 SVGAGI. The junction had 5 bases not matched to a gene; V was cut back by 4 bases and J by 1 base. The CDR3 spans 15 residues. The CDR3 region has the DNA TGTGCCAGCAGTTTAACAGGGGGCGATTCCTACGAGCAGTACTTC. It is translated as CASSLTGGDSYEQYF.